The rows below give T cell receptor beta chains drawn from one sample of a study of T cells after yellow fever vaccination. TCRdb fed the 5' RACE reads into MiXCR, producing one record per CDR3 protein. The data contain 250,000 to 300,000 distinct CDR3 sequences, about 5% of them singletons. Sequenced here: CD4+ T cells sorted from PBMCs, sampled on the day of the yellow fever booster vaccination. The source is a young man who received the YFV17D yellow fever vaccine. Both conserved end residues are part of each CDR3. D genes are given only for firm matches. Expanded clones get a size class; other rows say once, few or many, or leave the size out.

J gene | V gene | clone size | D gene | CDR3 DNA | CDR3 protein
TRBJ1-4 | TRBV18 | many | - | TGTGCCAGCTCGACAGCCGCGGAAAAACTGTTTTTT | CASSTAAEKLFF
TRBJ2-7 | TRBV7-6 | few | TRBD1 | TGTGCCAGCAGCTTTAAACCGGGACAGGGTTTCGAGCAGTACTTC | CASSFKPGQGFEQYF
TRBJ1-2 | TRBV29-1 | few | - | TGCAGTCCGCAAAGTGATAGCCTTGGTTACACCTTC | CSPQSDSLGYTF
TRBJ1-6 | TRBV10-3 | few | TRBD1 | TGTGCCATCAGCCGGGACAGGGATAATTCACCCCTCCACTTT | CAISRDRDNSPLHF
TRBJ1-5 | TRBV25-1 | few | TRBD1 | TGTGCCAGCAGTGAAGCGACAGGGAAGCCCCAGCATTTT | CASSEATGKPQHF
TRBJ2-2 | TRBV9 | many | - | TGTGCCAGCAGCGTCCTTTTGGGGCCGGCCGGGGAGCTGTTTTTT | CASSVLLGPAGELFF
TRBJ1-5 | TRBV5-6 | few | - | TGTGCCAGCAGCTTGTCGGTGAGCAATCAGCCCCAGCATTTT | CASSLSVSNQPQHF
TRBJ2-7 | TRBV30 | - | - | TGTGCCTGGTACCCGAGGGGCGGCTACGAGCAGTACTTC | CAWYPRGGYEQYF
TRBJ2-1 | TRBV12-5 | - | - | TGTGCTAGTGGTTTAAACAGGGCGTCGTCCTACAATGAGCAGTTCTTC | CASGLNRASSYNEQFF
TRBJ2-1 | TRBV5-1 | few | TRBD2 | TGCGCCAGCAGCTTGGCTGCGGGCCGGGGGGGCAATGAGCAGTTCTTC | CASSLAAGRGGNEQFF
TRBJ1-6 | TRBV30 | few | - | TGTGCCTGGAGGGGGGATGGTTCACCCCTCCACTTT | CAWRGDGSPLHF
TRBJ2-3 | TRBV6-2/TRBV6-3 | - | - | TGTGCCAGCAGCAGGGACGGCGACAGGCCGCAGTATTTT | CASSRDGDRPQYF
TRBJ1-2 | TRBV2 | few | - | TGTGCCAGCAGTGGAACGAGGACTACTCTCTATGGCTACACCTTC | CASSGTRTTLYGYTF
TRBJ1-1 | TRBV15 | few | TRBD1 | TGTGCCACCAGCAGAGAGACAGGGTTGGCTGAAGCTTTCTTT | CATSRETGLAEAFF
TRBJ2-5 | TRBV28 | - | - | TGTGCCAGCAGGATGGACAGCTTACAAGAGACCCAGTACTTC | CASRMDSLQETQYF
TRBJ1-2 | TRBV5-6 | many | - | TGTGCCAGCTTGGGTGGGGATAACTATGGCTACACCTTC | CASLGGDNYGYTF
TRBJ1-2 | TRBV2 | - | TRBD1 | TGTGCCAGCAATAGGGACAGGGACTATGGCTACACCTTC | CASNRDRDYGYTF
TRBJ2-7 | TRBV6-2/TRBV6-3 | - | TRBD1 | TGTGCCAGCATCTTACAGGGGTCCTACGAGCAGTACTTC | CASILQGSYEQYF
TRBJ2-3 | TRBV5-1 | few | - | TGCGCCAGCAGCTTGGCCCGGGGGGCCGGGTCAGATACGCAGTATTTT | CASSLARGAGSDTQYF
TRBJ2-5 | TRBV7-2 | many | TRBD2 | TGTGCCAGCAGCCAAGCGGGGGTTCAAGAGACCCAGTACTTC | CASSQAGVQETQYF
TRBJ2-5 | TRBV7-2 | few | - | TGTGCCAGCAGCTTAGGCCTAACCCGAGAGACCCAGTACTTC | CASSLGLTRETQYF
TRBJ1-5 | TRBV20-1 | - | TRBD1 | TGCAGTGCTAACCGACAGGGGGAGCCCCAGCATTTT | CSANRQGEPQHF
TRBJ1-5 | TRBV12-3/TRBV12-4 | - | TRBD1 | TGTGCCAGCGGACAGGGGGAATTCTTTGGTCAGCCCCAGCATTTT | CASGQGEFFGQPQHF
TRBJ1-1 | TRBV9 | - | - | TGTGCCAGCAGCCGATCAGGGCGAGCTTTCTTT | CASSRSGRAFF
TRBJ1-2 | TRBV11-2 | few | - | TGTGCCAGCAGCTTTTCGGGTACAAACTATGGCTACACCTTC | CASSFSGTNYGYTF
TRBJ2-7 | TRBV18 | few | TRBD1 | TGTGCCAGCTCACCATCCCAACAGGGGTTCTCCGAGCAGTACTTC | CASSPSQQGFSEQYF
TRBJ1-2 | TRBV4-2 | - | - | TGTGCCAGCAGCACCCGGGGCTGGGACGGTGGTGGCTACACCTTC | CASSTRGWDGGGYTF
TRBJ1-1 | TRBV4-2 | - | TRBD1 | TGTGCCAGCAGCCAAGAGGGACAGGGGCTGCCTGAAGCTTTCTTT | CASSQEGQGLPEAFF
TRBJ2-7 | TRBV5-1 | many | - | TGCGCCAGCAGCCCGAGGGGCGACGAGCAGTACTTC | CASSPRGDEQYF
TRBJ1-1 | TRBV11-1 | few | - | TGTGCCAGCAGCTCAGCACAGTACACTGAAGCTTTCTTT | CASSSAQYTEAFF
TRBJ1-1 | TRBV4-1 | few | TRBD1 | TGCGCCAGCAGCCCCTACTATGTGACAGGGGGCGCGGTGGACACTGAAGCTTTCTTT | CASSPYYVTGGAVDTEAFF
TRBJ2-1 | TRBV11-2 | - | - | TGTGCCAGCAGCTTAGCTCCCCTCCGGGATGAGCAGTTCTTC | CASSLAPLRDEQFF
TRBJ2-3 | TRBV7-2 | few | - | TGTGCCAGCAGCTTATGGAGGTTCACAGATACGCAGTATTTT | CASSLWRFTDTQYF
TRBJ2-5 | TRBV5-1 | - | TRBD2 | TGCGCCAGCAGCTTGGTATTAGCGGGGCCGCAAGAGACCCAGTACTTC | CASSLVLAGPQETQYF
TRBJ1-1 | TRBV6-4 | - | - | TGTGCCAGCAGTGATGGTTGGGGGGTGGTCGCTTTCTTT | CASSDGWGVVAFF
TRBJ1-6 | TRBV7-9 | few | - | TGTGCCAGCAGCTTCGAACAGGGATCGGGCTCCTATAATTCACCCCTCCACTTT | CASSFEQGSGSYNSPLHF
TRBJ2-3 | TRBV20-1 | - | - | TGCAGTGCTAGATCGGCTAGCACAGATACGCAGTATTTT | CSARSASTDTQYF
TRBJ1-2 | TRBV5-1 | few | - | TGCGCCAGCAGCTTGGGCCACAACCCAAACTATGGCTACACCTTC | CASSLGHNPNYGYTF
TRBJ2-5 | TRBV28 | few | - | TGTGCCAGCAGCACGGGAGCCGAGGGACCAGAGACCCAGTACTTC | CASSTGAEGPETQYF
TRBJ2-7 | TRBV29-1 | few | - | TGCAGCGTTGAATATAGGCAGGGAAACTACGAGCAGTACTTC | CSVEYRQGNYEQYF
TRBJ2-2 | TRBV19 | few | - | TGTGCCAGTAGTCGGGACACCTTCACCGGGGAGCTGTTTTTT | CASSRDTFTGELFF
TRBJ2-3 | TRBV5-1 | many | - | TGCGCCAGCAGCTTGGTGGGAATCACAGATACGCAGTATTTT | CASSLVGITDTQYF
TRBJ2-5 | TRBV27 | few | - | TGTGCCAGCAGCCCTAAACCAGGGGAAGAGACCCAGTACTTC | CASSPKPGEETQYF
TRBJ1-2 | TRBV29-1 | few | - | TGCAGCGTTGAACGGGAGGGCTATGGCTACACCTTC | CSVEREGYGYTF